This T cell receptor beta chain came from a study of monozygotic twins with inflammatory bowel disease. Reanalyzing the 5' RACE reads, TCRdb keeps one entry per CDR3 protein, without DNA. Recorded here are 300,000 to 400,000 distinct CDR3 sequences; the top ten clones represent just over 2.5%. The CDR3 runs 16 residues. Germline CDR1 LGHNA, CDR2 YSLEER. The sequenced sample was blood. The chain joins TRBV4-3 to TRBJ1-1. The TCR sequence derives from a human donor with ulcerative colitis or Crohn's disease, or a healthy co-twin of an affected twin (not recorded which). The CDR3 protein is CASSHHFRSMDTEAFF.